Listed below are T cell receptor beta chains from one sample, sequenced in a study of T cell changes during pregnancy in multiple sclerosis. The method was immunoSEQ multiplex PCR; TCRdb's version includes in-frame clones alone and lacks a portion of them. In the table there are 30,000 to 40,000 clones, 75% to 95% of which are singletons. Sequenced here: CD8+ T cells from peripheral blood mononuclear cells, sampled in the second trimester of pregnancy. These receptor sequences come from a female donor with multiple sclerosis, enrolled in a pregnancy study. Each CDR3 is given with its conserved first and last residue. D genes are given only for firm matches. The listing skips clone size in some rows; elsewhere it reads once, few, many or a size class.

J: TRBJ1-6; V: TRBV7-3; size: NA; D: TRBD1; DNA: TGTGCCAGCAGCTTAAACAGGGGACGTTCACCCCTCCACTTT; CDR3: CASSLNRGRSPLHF
J: TRBJ1-5; V: TRBV30; size: NA; D: NA; DNA: TGTGCCTGGAGTGCAGGGGCTAGCAATCAGCCCCAGCATTTT; CDR3: CAWSAGASNQPQHF
J: TRBJ2-1; V: TRBV5-4; size: NA; D: NA; DNA: TGTGCCAGCAGCTCCACTGGACAGTACAATGAGCAGTTCTTC; CDR3: CASSSTGQYNEQFF
J: TRBJ2-2; V: TRBV4-2; size: few; D: NA; DNA: TGTGCCAGCAGCCAAGATCTGTCTCTGAGCACCGGGGAGCTGTTTTTT; CDR3: CASSQDLSLSTGELFF
J: TRBJ2-5; V: TRBV5-1; size: NA; D: TRBD1; DNA: TGCGCCAGCAGCTTGCCCTTACAGGGGCCCCAAGAGACCCAGTACTTC; CDR3: CASSLPLQGPQETQYF
J: TRBJ1-3; V: TRBV7-6; size: NA; D: NA; DNA: TGTGCCAGCAGCGCGCGCGGAAACACCATATATTTT; CDR3: CASSARGNTIYF
J: TRBJ2-3; V: TRBV9; size: NA; D: TRBD1; DNA: TGTGCCAGCAGCAACCGAGGGGGCGAGACAGATACGCAGTATTTT; CDR3: CASSNRGGETDTQYF
J: TRBJ1-5; V: TRBV28; size: NA; D: TRBD1; DNA: TGTGCCAGCAGTTTAAGACAGGGGAGTCAGCCCCAGCATTTT; CDR3: CASSLRQGSQPQHF
J: TRBJ1-1; V: TRBV19; size: NA; D: TRBD1; DNA: TGTGCCAGTAGTATAGGGACAGGGGTGGAGAACACTGAAGCTTTCTTT; CDR3: CASSIGTGVENTEAFF
J: TRBJ2-2; V: TRBV9; size: NA; D: TRBD2; DNA: TGTGCCAGCAGCGCCCGTACTAGCGGGGGGCCGGTCAGCGGGGAGCTGTTTTTT; CDR3: CASSARTSGGPVSGELFF
J: TRBJ2-1; V: TRBV27; size: NA; D: TRBD2; DNA: TGTGCCAGCACAAGCGGGGGGGCTTTAAATGAGCAGTTCTTC; CDR3: CASTSGGALNEQFF
J: TRBJ2-7; V: TRBV20-1; size: NA; D: NA; DNA: TGCAGTGCGCGGGTGGTAGACGAGCAGTACTTC; CDR3: CSARVVDEQYF
J: TRBJ2-7; V: TRBV6-5; size: NA; D: NA; DNA: TGTGCCAGCCAGAGGCTGTCGGAACATTACGAGCAGTACTTC; CDR3: CASQRLSEHYEQYF
J: TRBJ1-1; V: TRBV11-2; size: NA; D: NA; DNA: TGTGCCAGCAGCTCGGGACTGTTATGGGTGGGCACTGAAGCTTTCTTT; CDR3: CASSSGLLWVGTEAFF
J: TRBJ2-5; V: TRBV4-3; size: NA; D: TRBD2; DNA: TGCGCCAGCAGCCAAGACAGCGGGGGTACTTCAGAGACCCAGTACTTC; CDR3: CASSQDSGGTSETQYF
J: TRBJ2-3; V: TRBV4-2; size: NA; D: TRBD2; DNA: TGTGCCAGCACAGGGGGCGCTAGCGGGGGGGCAGATACGCAGTATTTT; CDR3: CASTGGASGGADTQYF